A single sample gave rise to the 13 T cell receptor beta chains below, sequenced in a study of T cell repertoires in cytomegalovirus infection. Which antigens these TCRs recognize remains unknown. TCRdb independently ran MiXCR on the reads; one entry per CDR3 protein. The sample has 100,000 to 150,000 distinct CDR3 sequences, roughly 32% seen once. The material sequenced was CD8+ T cells from cultured PBMCs, taken from culture after CMV antigen stimulation. These receptors originate from a human donor in good health (CMV status not recorded). Some clones in this sample may be carry-over from other donors' samples.

The rearrangement uses TRBV6-2 or TRBV6-3 and TRBJ2-7; D is unclear. The ends were cut back, 2 bases at V and 2 bases at J, with 13 bases in the middle. This CDR3 region has 15 residues. Germline-derived CDR1 and CDR2 are MNHEY and SVGEGT. The CDR3 region has the DNA TGTGCCAGCAGTTACCGGTGGGGTTCCACCTACGAGCAGTACTTC. Translating it yields CASSYRWGSTYEQYF.

The gene calls are TRBV7-2 and TRBJ2-5; D might be TRBD2 (7 bases). Germline V gene lookup returns CDR1 SGHTA and CDR2 FQGNSA. Trimming cost V 5 bases and J 0 bases, with 25 bases left between them. This CDR3 spans 19 amino acids. The CDR3 DNA follows: TGTGCCAGCAGCCCGACAGGCGGGCTAGCGGACAACTACCAAGAGACCCAGTACTTC. Translating it yields CASSPTGGLADNYQETQYF.

This clonotype was picked up a small number of times. The chain links TRBV7-2 to TRBJ1-5; TRBD1 is a possible D gene (5 bases). Germline V gives CDR1 SGHTA, CDR2 FQGNSA. The CDR3 is 13 amino acids. V dropped 2 bases and J dropped 10 bases, with 12 bases sitting between them. CDR3 sequence reads: CASSLSGGNPQHF. In nucleotides, the CDR3 is TGTGCCAGCAGCTTAAGTGGGGGGAACCCCCAGCATTTT.

This clonotype was seen a handful of times. The genes are TRBV27 and TRBJ1-5; D is unresolved. Germline CDR1 and CDR2: MNHEY and SMNVEV (reference sequence). The CDR3 loop spans 14 amino acids. V was trimmed by 3 bases and J by 4 bases, leaving 10 bases between them. The CDR3 here is CASSFGRNNQPQHF. The DNA of the CDR3 is TGTGCCAGCAGTTTCGGGAGAAATAATCAGCCCCAGCATTTT.

This clonotype was seen only a few times. The V call is TRBV19, the J call TRBJ1-5; 9 nucleotides match TRBD1. The J segment lost 2 bases and the V segment lost 7 bases, leaving 15 bases of the junction unmatched. The CDR3 length is 18 residues. CDR1 and CDR2 (germline): LNHDA, SQIVND (reference sequence). CDR3 nucleotides: TGTGCCAGTAATGGGGACAGGGTATTGTTTAGGGGCAATCAGCCCCAGCATTTT. It encodes CASNGDRVLFRGNQPQHF.

This clonotype has more than one count but fewer than ten. The V call is TRBV19, the J call TRBJ2-1; D not certain. Germline V gene lookup returns CDR1 LNHDA and CDR2 SQIVND (reference sequence). Trimming left V 4 bases short and J 9 bases short, with 4 bases between. This CDR3 has 10 residues. The CDR3 sequence is CASSSGEQFF. The CDR3, as DNA: TGTGCCAGTAGTAGCGGTGAGCAGTTCTTC.

This clonotype was observed once. The rearrangement uses TRBV12-3 or TRBV12-4 and TRBJ1-2; 8 bases fit TRBD1. The trim removed 4 bases at V and 9 bases at J, leaving 13 bases unmatched. This CDR3 is built from 15 residues. In nucleotides, the CDR3 is TGTGCCAGCAGTTCGAGACAGGGGTTGTGGTATAGCTACACCTTC. Protein product: CASSSRQGLWYSYTF.

The chain employs TRBV2 and TRBJ2-7, with 9 nucleotides matching TRBD2. The CDR3 has 14 residues. J gave up 2 bases and V 2 bases, and 1 base lay outside the gene matches. Germline V gene sequence: CDR1 SNHLY, CDR2 FYNNEI. For the CDR3, the DNA is TGTGCCAGCAGTGAACTAGCGGGGACCTACGAGCAGTACTTC. This sequence encodes CASSELAGTYEQYF.

V and J are TRBV19 and TRBJ1-1; D is perhaps TRBD1 (5 bases). The CDR3 has 14 amino acids. Trimming removed 4 bases from V and 2 bases from J, with 11 bases in between. Germline loops: CDR1 LNHDA, CDR2 SQIVND (reference sequence). The CDR3 loop is CASSTRGLNTEAFF. CDR3 sequence (DNA): TGTGCCAGTAGTACTAGGGGACTAAACACTGAAGCTTTCTTT.

This clonotype was detected a few times. The V call is TRBV12-5, the J call TRBJ1-1; D may be TRBD1 (5 bases). Germline CDR1 reads LGHNT; CDR2 reads FRNRAP. V dropped 5 bases and J dropped 1 base, with 14 bases sitting between them. The CDR3 has 15 residues. CDR3 region: CASGLWGGTNTEAFF. The DNA for the CDR3 is TGTGCTAGTGGTCTTTGGGGGGGGACGAACACTGAAGCTTTCTTT.

Ten or more counts support this clonotype. This rearrangement joins TRBV7-6 to TRBJ1-3, with D uncertain. The length of the CDR3 is 15 residues. Germline V gene sequence: CDR1 SGHVS, CDR2 FNYEAQ. Between the trimmed V and J ends, which lost 7 bases and 3 bases, there was a span of 16 bases. CDR3 protein: CASIPTATYGNTIYF. As DNA, the CDR3 is TGTGCCAGCATCCCGACGGCGACGTATGGAAACACCATATATTTT.

The chain combines TRBV19 with TRBJ2-1, with TRBD2 matching over 8 bases. Per germline, CDR1 LNHDA and CDR2 SQIVND (reference sequence). Trimming took 4 bases from V and 8 from J; bases not matched to a gene: 10. This CDR3 is 15 amino acids long. DNA of the CDR3: TGTGCCAGTAGTACCCTAGGGACTAGTATGGATGAGCAGTTCTTC. The encoded protein is CASSTLGTSMDEQFF.

V is TRBV7-8 and J is TRBJ1-6; 9 bases agree with TRBD1. The CDR3 extends over 14 amino acids. Germline V lookup: CDR1 SGHVS, CDR2 FQNEAQ. The J segment lost 10 bases and the V segment lost 4 bases, leaving 5 bases of the junction unmatched. The CDR3 DNA sequence: TGTGCCAGCAGCTGGGGACAGGGAGAGTCACCCCTCCACTTT. Translation: CASSWGQGESPLHF.